This T cell receptor (beta chain) was captured in a study of response to subunit inactivated influenza vaccine. Whole-study findings and limits: Authors suggested each seasonal flu vaccination may recruit only limited numbers of new T cells.

TCRdb re-called the RT-PCR reads through MiXCR, storing one row per CDR3 protein. This sample has about 530,000 distinct CDR3 sequences, with 10% to 15% found just once. Only a few counts were recorded for this clonotype. Its antigen is still unknown. Sequencing was performed on PBMCs from blood, taken about 40 days after vaccination. The sequence derives from a man in his fifties who received an inactivated influenza vaccine.

CDR3 residues: CASSLGDRGREKLFF. In nucleotides, the CDR3 is TGTGCCAGCAGTTTAGGGGACAGGGGGAGAGAAAAACTGTTTTTT. The chain joins TRBV12-3 or TRBV12-4 to TRBJ1-4, with 11 bases identical to TRBD1. V was pared by 1 base and J by 8 bases, with 3 bases of the junction left unmatched. This CDR3 spans 15 amino acids.